The T cell receptor (beta chain) described here comes from a study of blood T cell repertoires in COVID-19 (dated by TCRdb to 2020 to 2021). Regarding the complete study: Samples from collaborators originated in the United States, Italy and Spain and spanned both the acute and convalescent phases of COVID-19. Deeply sampled blood TCRbeta repertoires from subjects exposed to, actively infected with, or recovered from COVID-19 were included in the dataset. Where available, HLA class I and class II types were taken from metadata supplied by the sample provider and were not determined by assay-based typing. The material from the prospective study consisted of cDNA or gDNA derived from T cells, B-cell-depleted T cells, or PBMCs. The sample metadata nearly always contained a de-identified subject ID, COVID-19 status, age in years and sex. The repertoires were released in a freely available public database meant as a resource for research on the immune response to SARS-CoV-2. The samples were drawn from the first 160 participants of the ongoing ImmuneRACE study and from more than 1,000 subjects provided by 6 global collaborators. The study at large found these results: How much clinical and demographic metadata was included differed by source and by participant, and the metadata was provided uncurated.

Notes on this clone: Its antigen specificity is not known. Per-nucleotide qualities are absent, and no much larger clonotype sits a single base away.

The immunoSEQ Assay, a bias-controlled multiplex PCR, was used to amplify TCRbeta CDR3 regions from genomic DNA. In the source study's methods: Nucleated cell counts per sample were estimated from amplification of reference gene primers within the assay. To quantify the absolute abundance of each unique TCRbeta CDR3 rearrangement, sequence reads were collapsed and filtered. Productive Simpson clonality was computed per sample as the square root of Simpson's diversity index over productive rearrangements. TCRdb limited this immuneACCESS table to in-frame rearrangements with V and J called. A share of clones is missing; checked studies link under half to unresolved V genes, and the rest is unexplained. D and trimming were read from the DNA, whereas the V and J calls and clone size are those reported in that table. Recorded for this sample are some 210,000 clones; roughly four fifths of them occurred a single time. The top ten hold approximately 12% of the sample.

V loses 5 bases of germline sequence and J loses 2 bases, and the interval between the two ends is 18 bases. The germline V gene sets CDR1 to SGHTA and CDR2 to FQGNSA. Spanning cysteine to phenylalanine, the CDR3 consists of 16 amino acids. Kept here is only the CDR3 DNA, which spans 48 bases and is read in frame from base 1. Collaborating institutions collected whole blood in K2EDTA tubes following their own protocols. Collaborator samples were shipped for TCRbeta analysis as frozen whole blood, isolated PBMCs, or DNA extracted from either sample type. The sequencing input was peripheral blood. Recombination linked TRBV7-2 to TRBJ1-2; the best D guess is TRBD1, with 6 bases matching. The sequence was collected from a woman aged 40 to 50 with acute or convalescent COVID-19. This receptor carries the CDR3 CASSLRPGADNYGYTF. The nucleotides read TGTGCCAGCAGCCTCAGACCAGGGGCGGACAACTATGGCTACACCTTC.